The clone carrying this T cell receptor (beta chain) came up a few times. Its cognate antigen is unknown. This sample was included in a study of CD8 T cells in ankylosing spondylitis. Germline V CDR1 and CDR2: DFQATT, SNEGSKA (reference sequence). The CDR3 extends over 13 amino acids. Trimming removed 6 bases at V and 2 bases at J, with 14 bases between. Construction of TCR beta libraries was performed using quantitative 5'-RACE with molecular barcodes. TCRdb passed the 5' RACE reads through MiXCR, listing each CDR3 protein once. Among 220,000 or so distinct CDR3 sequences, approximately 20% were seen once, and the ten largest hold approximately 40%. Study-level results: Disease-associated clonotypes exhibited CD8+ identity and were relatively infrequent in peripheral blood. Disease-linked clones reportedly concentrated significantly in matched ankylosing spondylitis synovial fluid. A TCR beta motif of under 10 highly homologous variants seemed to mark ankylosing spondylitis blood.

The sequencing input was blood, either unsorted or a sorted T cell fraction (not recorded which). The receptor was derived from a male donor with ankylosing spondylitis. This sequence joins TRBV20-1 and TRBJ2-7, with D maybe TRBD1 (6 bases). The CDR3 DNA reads TGCAGTGCGACACGGGACACCACCTACGAGCAGTACTTC. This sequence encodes CSATRDTTYEQYF.